The present TCR beta chain was sequenced within a study of blood T cell repertoires in COVID-19. At the level of the study: Sample material is recorded as cDNA or gDNA derived from T cells, B-cell-depleted T cells, or PBMCs.

Using immunoSEQ multiplex PCR, the repertoire was profiled, and TCRdb retains in-frame clones only, with some absent. This table holds some 69,000 clones, over 80% found once. Germline V gives CDR1 LNHDA, CDR2 SQIVND (reference sequence). Trimming pared 10 bases from V and 3 bases from J, leaving 13 bases between. The CDR3 has 13 amino acids. The V and J genes are TRBV19 and TRBJ1-5; weak D call: TRBD1 (6 bases). Sequencing was carried out using peripheral blood. This receptor was obtained from an older man with active or convalescent COVID-19. The CDR3 DNA sequence: TGTGCCACGGCGGGGGCATACAATCAGCCCCAGCATTTT. Its translation: CATAGAYNQPQHF.